This TCR beta chain was captured by sequencing in a study of CD8+CD57+ T cells in acquired aplastic anemia. This CDR3 has 13 amino acids. The germline gives CDR1 MGHRA, CDR2 YSYEKL. Template material for TCR beta VDJ and CDR3 profiling consisted of genomic DNA. TCRdb itself ran the reads through MiXCR, one entry per CDR3 protein. The data hold approximately 190,000 distinct CDR3 sequences, with 64% observed a single time. This TCR was sampled from a human donor with severe aplastic anemia or a healthy control (not recorded which). The genes are TRBV4-1 and TRBJ2-7, with 10 bases lining up with TRBD2. The DNA end is a closer match to TRBJ2-1, so the J assignment may be wrong. The sequencing input was sorted CD4+, CD8+, or CD8+CD57+ T cells (not recorded which) from PBMCs. The CDR3 DNA follows: TGCGCCAGCAGTCTAGCGGGAGACGTTGAGCAGTTCTTC. Its translation: CASSLAGDVEQFF.